This T cell receptor (beta chain) was retrieved from a study of CD8 T cells in Susac syndrome. This CDR3 comprises 14 residues. Trimming took 4 bases from V and 0 from J, leaving 10 bases between them. CDR1 and CDR2 from the germline V gene are SQVTM and ANQGSEA. RNA was extracted with the RNeasy kit, and a quantity of roughly 0.5 to 1 ug was reverse transcribed using random hexamers. TCRdb used MiXCR to reprocess the immunoSEQ multiplex PCR reads, holding one entry per CDR3 protein. The sample contains about 440,000 distinct CDR3 sequences, more than 70% of which appear only once. The V call is TRBV29-1, the J call TRBJ1-3; weak D call: TRBD1 (5 bases). The receptor's source is a human donor with multiple sclerosis. The sequencing input was CD8+ T cells from PBMCs. Written as DNA, the CDR3 is TGCAGCGTTGTTATGACAGTCTCTGGAAACACCATATATTTT. Protein product: CSVVMTVSGNTIYF.